The sample holds one count of the clone carrying this TCR beta chain. These data are taken from a study of blood T cell repertoires in COVID-19. Overall study: The United States, Italy and Spain supplied acute and convalescent COVID-19 samples.

Participants were aged about 18 to 100 years, lived in 20 to 30 US areas, and enrolled virtually. Trimming took 0 bases from V and 7 from J; bases not matched to a gene: 3. Germline V gives CDR1 SGHRS, CDR2 YFSETQ. The CDR3 consists of 15 residues. TCRdb keeps only in-frame clones here, not all; method: immunoSEQ multiplex PCR. Seen here are approximately 220,000 clones, roughly 87% observed once, and the top ten hold 2.5% to 3%. The TCR comes from a woman aged 30 to 39 with acute COVID-19. J is TRBJ2-1 and V is TRBV5-1, with TRBD2 identical over 11 bases. The sample was PBMCs or T cells enriched from blood (not recorded which). The CDR3 protein is CASSLVAGGENEQFF. The CDR3 nucleotides read TGCGCCAGCAGCTTGGTAGCGGGGGGGGAGAATGAGCAGTTCTTC.